The present TCR beta chain was sequenced within a study of monozygotic twins with inflammatory bowel disease. Blood, approximately 2.5 ml, was drawn per donor. In germline, CDR1 is SEHNR, CDR2 FQNEAQ (reference sequence). The CDR3 has 15 amino acids. Researchers used template switching to add UMIs featuring a 6-nucleotide sample barcode. TCRdb reprocessed the 5' RACE reads and keeps a single row for each CDR3 protein, giving no DNA. The sample data list about 330,000 distinct CDR3 sequences. The sample comprised blood. The chain couples TRBV7-9 to TRBJ2-1; the TRBD2 assignment by TCRdb is unverifiable without DNA. The sequence derives from a human donor with ulcerative colitis or Crohn's disease, or a healthy co-twin of an affected twin (not recorded which). CDR3 region: CASSSPTEGPNEQFF.